The 12 T cell receptor beta chains listed next were all sequenced from one sample in a study of blood T cell repertoires in COVID-19. Using immunoSEQ multiplex PCR, the repertoire was profiled, and TCRdb retains in-frame clones only, with some absent. The sample records about 80,000 clones, around 80% being singletons. Material: peripheral blood. Source of these receptors: a human donor in a cohort sampled during active COVID-19.

The rearrangement joins TRBV6-1 to TRBJ2-7; no reliable D call. CDR1 and CDR2 (germline): MNHNS, SASEGT. V shed 1 base and J shed 2 bases, with 12 bases lying between them. The CDR3 is 15 amino acids. CDR3 DNA sequence: TGTGCCAGCAGTGAAGAAGTAGTATCCGCCTACGAGCAGTACTTC. The encoded protein is CASSEEVVSAYEQYF.

The rearrangement uses TRBV19 and TRBJ2-7; D is perhaps TRBD1 (5 bases). The V gene's germline CDR1 is LNHDA and CDR2 SQIVND (reference sequence). V lost 3 bases, J lost 5 bases, and 11 bases lay in between. The CDR3 loop spans 13 amino acids. CDR3 sequence reads: CASSMGRVNEQYF. The CDR3 DNA reads TGTGCCAGTAGTATGGGCAGGGTAAACGAGCAGTACTTC.

V and J are TRBV7-8 and TRBJ2-5; D is unclear. CDR1 and CDR2 from the germline V gene are SGHVS and FQNEAQ. The CDR3 sequence is 13 residues long. The V end lost 0 bases, the J end lost 5 bases, and 7 bases lay between the germline ends. CDR3 in DNA: TGTGCCAGCAGCTTAGCATCCTCGGAGACCCAGTACTTC. Amino acids: CASSLASSETQYF.

CDR3 amino acids: CAISARQGNGYTF. The CDR3 nucleotides read TGTGCCATCAGTGCCAGACAGGGAAATGGCTACACCTTC. The chain couples TRBV10-3 to TRBJ1-2; 7 positions match TRBD1. The germline CDR1 and CDR2 sequences are ENHRY and SYGVKD. There are 13 residues in the CDR3. Trimming cost V 4 bases and J 6 bases; bases outside gene matches: 5.

This chain joins TRBV18 and TRBJ2-1, with 8 bases matching TRBD2. Looked up from germline, CDR1 is KGHSH and CDR2 is LQKENI. Trimming at V came to 1 base and at J to 7 bases, leaving 6 bases not matched to a gene. The CDR3 length is 15 residues. CDR3 DNA: TGTGCCAGCTCACCACAGGATGGACTAGCAAATGAGCAGTTCTTC. This gives the protein CASSPQDGLANEQFF. Full variable domain (outside the CDR3, taken from reference TRBV18 and TRBJ2-1): NAGVMQNPRHLVRRRGQEARLRCSPMKGHSHVYWYRQLPEEGLKFMVYLQKENIIDESGMPKERFSAEFPKEGPSILRIQQVVRGDSAAYFCASSPQDGLANEQFFGPGTRLTVL.

The chain uses TRBV20-1 and TRBJ2-3; 12 bases match TRBD1. The CDR3 has 15 amino acids. V was pared by 3 bases and J by 4 bases, with 5 bases of the junction left unmatched. The germline CDR1 and CDR2 sequences are DFQATT and SNEGSKA (reference sequence). CDR3 nucleotide sequence: TGCAGTGCTAGTTCGGGACAGGGGGCCTCAGATACGCAGTATTTT. Translating it yields CSASSGQGASDTQYF.

The chain has TRBV19 and TRBJ2-1; 11 nucleotides agree with TRBD2. Germline CDR1 reads LNHDA; CDR2 reads SQIVND (reference sequence). V shed 6 bases and J 6 bases; nucleotides not matched to a gene: 13. This CDR3 is built from 17 residues. CDR3 sequence (DNA): TGTGCCAGTAGATCTACTAGCGGGGGATCTGGCCGCAATGAGCAGTTCTTC. The encoded protein is CASRSTSGGSGRNEQFF.

This clone showed up just a few times. The chain recombines TRBV29-1 with TRBJ1-3; tentatively, D is TRBD1 (5 bases). V lost 3 bases to trimming and J lost 7 bases, with 10 bases between them. Per the germline V gene, CDR1 is SQVTM and CDR2 is ANQGSEA. This CDR3 comprises 12 residues. The CDR3 loop is CSVDRGGNTIYF. DNA for the CDR3: TGCAGCGTTGATAGGGGAGGTAACACCATATATTTT.

J is TRBJ2-3 and V is TRBV27, with 11 nucleotides matching TRBD2. The J segment lost 0 bases and the V segment lost 5 bases, leaving 10 bases of the junction unmatched. Germline V gene data show CDR1 as MNHEY and CDR2 as SMNVEV (reference sequence). The CDR3 spans 18 residues. The CDR3 spells CASSLLAGGITSTDTQYF. The CDR3 bases are TGTGCCAGCAGTCTCCTAGCGGGGGGAATTACTAGCACAGATACGCAGTATTTT.

This chain joins TRBV19 and TRBJ1-1; 9 positions match TRBD1. The CDR3 is 14 residues long. After removal of 3 bases from V and 5 bases from J, the junction contained 4 bases not matched to a gene. Germline assignment: CDR1 LNHDA and CDR2 SQIVND (reference sequence). For the CDR3, the DNA is TGTGCCAGTAGTATGGGGACAGGGAGGACTGAAGCTTTCTTT. Protein: CASSMGTGRTEAFF.

The genes are TRBV29-1 and TRBJ1-5; 9 positions match TRBD1. CDR1 is SQVTM and CDR2 is ANQGSEA in the germline V gene. After removal of 4 bases from V and 4 bases from J, the junction contained 2 bases not matched to a gene. The CDR3 runs 13 residues. In DNA, the CDR3 is TGCAGCGTTGGGGACAGGGTTAATCAGCCCCAGCATTTT. This translates into CSVGDRVNQPQHF. The complete variable domain, with remaining parts taken from reference TRBV29-1 and TRBJ1-5, reads SAVISQKPSRDICQRGTSLTIQCQVDSQVTMMFWYRQQPGQSLTLIATANQGSEATYESGFVIDKFPISRPNLTFSTLTVSNMSPEDSSIYLCSVGDRVNQPQHFGDGTRLSIL.

The rearrangement uses TRBV28 and TRBJ2-3; TRBD2 matches at 10 bases. Looked up from germline, CDR1 is MDHEN and CDR2 is SYDVKM. CDR3 length: 14 residues. V was pared by 6 bases and J by 8 bases, with 8 bases of the junction left unmatched. CDR3 DNA: TGTGCCAGCAGCCAAGTCCGGACTAGCGGTACGCAGTATTTT. It translates to CASSQVRTSGTQYF.